The source of this T cell receptor beta chain is a study of T cell responses to AZD1222 COVID-19 vaccine. Overall study results and limits: Among those given AZD1222, only five or six were seropositive at baseline. Donors were largely white British and mainly female; clonal diversity was possibly underestimated. Unmutated variant regions are reportedly the target of nearly half of TCRs that are spike-specific.

About this clone itself: Its antigen is unidentified.

V dropped 8 bases and J dropped 0 bases, with 11 bases sitting between them. The CDR3 is 14 amino acids. Germline CDR1 reads SNHLY; CDR2 reads FYNNEI. This table comes from immunoSEQ multiplex PCR, and its TCRdb copy is limited to in-frame clones, with some not included. This sample yields about 110,000 clones, of which about nine tenths are seen a single time; over 4.5% belongs to the top ten. Specimen: peripheral blood, collected on day 0 of AZD1222 vaccination. The TCR originated in an adult in good health. The V and J genes are TRBV2 and TRBJ2-1, with D unclear. The CDR3 protein is CASSASSSYNEQFF. The CDR3 DNA is TGTGCCAGCTCCGCCTCGAGCTCCTACAATGAGCAGTTCTTC.